This entry concerns a single TCR beta chain. The amount of total RNA extracted per sample was at least 5.5 micrograms. This sample is drawn from a study of blood T cells in healthy people across ages. The V segment lost 3 bases and the J segment 2 bases; nucleotides outside the gene matches: 9. Germline CDR1 reads GTSNPN; CDR2 reads SVGIG (reference sequence). The CDR3 is made up of 15 amino acids. Together with a sample-barcoded 5' primer, a J-beta primer mix was included in a second PCR lasting roughly 6 to 12 cycles. A template-switch adaptor that had 12 random nucleotides put a tag on each cDNA molecule. One entry per CDR3 protein results from TCRdb running MiXCR on the 5' RACE reads. The table includes about 570,000 distinct CDR3 sequences, approximately 26% detected once. This same sample was also taken into another study, of T cells of mothers and their children.

The source is a boy between 2 and 10 years old in good health. Sample: blood. The chain joins TRBV30 to TRBJ2-7; the match to TRBD1 covers 8 bases. The CDR3 here is CAWRTTGTGPYEQYF. CDR3 nucleotides: TGTGCCTGGAGAACAACCGGGACAGGTCCCTACGAGCAGTACTTC.